This is a list of T cell receptor beta chains from one sample in a study of T cell responses to AZD1222 COVID-19 vaccine. Here immunoSEQ multiplex PCR was the method, and the copy in TCRdb shows in-frame clones only, minus some. The top ten hold 1.5% to 2% of the sample, which has roughly 150,000 clones, 80% to 95% seen once. The sample here was peripheral blood, taken on day 0 of AZD1222 vaccination. These receptors came from an adult in good health. The CDR3 runs from the conserved cysteine through the conserved F or W. The order of the fields is D gene, clone size, V gene, CDR3 protein. The D gene is left open where the match is weak. Rows may omit the clone size; those that give it use once, few, many or a size class.

D: -; size: -; V: TRBV10-3; CDR3: CAIGAILSEQFF
D: -; size: -; V: TRBV18; CDR3: CASSPERTGELFF
D: TRBD2; size: -; V: TRBV6-5; CDR3: CATSQAGGYEQYF
D: -; size: -; V: TRBV9; CDR3: CASRGTSTDTQYF
D: -; size: -; V: TRBV2; CDR3: CASSDHGAGTEAFF
D: -; size: -; V: TRBV10-1; CDR3: CASSEGSGEDTQYF
D: -; size: -; V: TRBV5-5; CDR3: CASSLDVYSNQPQHF
D: -; size: -; V: TRBV27; CDR3: CASSWSGGPRYNEQFF
D: -; size: -; V: TRBV2; CDR3: CASSEDQNGLFF
D: -; size: -; V: TRBV19; CDR3: CASSIDESLNTEAFF
D: TRBD1; size: once; V: TRBV5-5; CDR3: CASSLRTGDTQYF
D: -; size: -; V: TRBV9; CDR3: CASSVEAGEQETQYF
D: TRBD2; size: -; V: TRBV5-6; CDR3: CASSYRTSGVETQYF
D: -; size: -; V: TRBV11-2; CDR3: CASSALGLNTDTQYF
D: -; size: -; V: TRBV15; CDR3: CATSKGFGTQYF
D: -; size: -; V: TRBV20-1; CDR3: CRVGRGNEQYF
D: -; size: -; V: TRBV5-1; CDR3: CASSLAGGHTEAFF
D: -; size: -; V: TRBV25-1; CDR3: CASSDSSGNSPLHF
D: -; size: -; V: TRBV5-4; CDR3: CASSASANTQYF
D: -; size: -; V: TRBV19; CDR3: CASKTGNQPQHF
D: -; size: -; V: TRBV5-1; CDR3: CASSFQLSGELFF
D: -; size: -; V: TRBV4-1; CDR3: CASSQPTFETTYGYTF
D: -; size: -; V: TRBV3-1/TRBV3-2; CDR3: CASSQVRYGELFF